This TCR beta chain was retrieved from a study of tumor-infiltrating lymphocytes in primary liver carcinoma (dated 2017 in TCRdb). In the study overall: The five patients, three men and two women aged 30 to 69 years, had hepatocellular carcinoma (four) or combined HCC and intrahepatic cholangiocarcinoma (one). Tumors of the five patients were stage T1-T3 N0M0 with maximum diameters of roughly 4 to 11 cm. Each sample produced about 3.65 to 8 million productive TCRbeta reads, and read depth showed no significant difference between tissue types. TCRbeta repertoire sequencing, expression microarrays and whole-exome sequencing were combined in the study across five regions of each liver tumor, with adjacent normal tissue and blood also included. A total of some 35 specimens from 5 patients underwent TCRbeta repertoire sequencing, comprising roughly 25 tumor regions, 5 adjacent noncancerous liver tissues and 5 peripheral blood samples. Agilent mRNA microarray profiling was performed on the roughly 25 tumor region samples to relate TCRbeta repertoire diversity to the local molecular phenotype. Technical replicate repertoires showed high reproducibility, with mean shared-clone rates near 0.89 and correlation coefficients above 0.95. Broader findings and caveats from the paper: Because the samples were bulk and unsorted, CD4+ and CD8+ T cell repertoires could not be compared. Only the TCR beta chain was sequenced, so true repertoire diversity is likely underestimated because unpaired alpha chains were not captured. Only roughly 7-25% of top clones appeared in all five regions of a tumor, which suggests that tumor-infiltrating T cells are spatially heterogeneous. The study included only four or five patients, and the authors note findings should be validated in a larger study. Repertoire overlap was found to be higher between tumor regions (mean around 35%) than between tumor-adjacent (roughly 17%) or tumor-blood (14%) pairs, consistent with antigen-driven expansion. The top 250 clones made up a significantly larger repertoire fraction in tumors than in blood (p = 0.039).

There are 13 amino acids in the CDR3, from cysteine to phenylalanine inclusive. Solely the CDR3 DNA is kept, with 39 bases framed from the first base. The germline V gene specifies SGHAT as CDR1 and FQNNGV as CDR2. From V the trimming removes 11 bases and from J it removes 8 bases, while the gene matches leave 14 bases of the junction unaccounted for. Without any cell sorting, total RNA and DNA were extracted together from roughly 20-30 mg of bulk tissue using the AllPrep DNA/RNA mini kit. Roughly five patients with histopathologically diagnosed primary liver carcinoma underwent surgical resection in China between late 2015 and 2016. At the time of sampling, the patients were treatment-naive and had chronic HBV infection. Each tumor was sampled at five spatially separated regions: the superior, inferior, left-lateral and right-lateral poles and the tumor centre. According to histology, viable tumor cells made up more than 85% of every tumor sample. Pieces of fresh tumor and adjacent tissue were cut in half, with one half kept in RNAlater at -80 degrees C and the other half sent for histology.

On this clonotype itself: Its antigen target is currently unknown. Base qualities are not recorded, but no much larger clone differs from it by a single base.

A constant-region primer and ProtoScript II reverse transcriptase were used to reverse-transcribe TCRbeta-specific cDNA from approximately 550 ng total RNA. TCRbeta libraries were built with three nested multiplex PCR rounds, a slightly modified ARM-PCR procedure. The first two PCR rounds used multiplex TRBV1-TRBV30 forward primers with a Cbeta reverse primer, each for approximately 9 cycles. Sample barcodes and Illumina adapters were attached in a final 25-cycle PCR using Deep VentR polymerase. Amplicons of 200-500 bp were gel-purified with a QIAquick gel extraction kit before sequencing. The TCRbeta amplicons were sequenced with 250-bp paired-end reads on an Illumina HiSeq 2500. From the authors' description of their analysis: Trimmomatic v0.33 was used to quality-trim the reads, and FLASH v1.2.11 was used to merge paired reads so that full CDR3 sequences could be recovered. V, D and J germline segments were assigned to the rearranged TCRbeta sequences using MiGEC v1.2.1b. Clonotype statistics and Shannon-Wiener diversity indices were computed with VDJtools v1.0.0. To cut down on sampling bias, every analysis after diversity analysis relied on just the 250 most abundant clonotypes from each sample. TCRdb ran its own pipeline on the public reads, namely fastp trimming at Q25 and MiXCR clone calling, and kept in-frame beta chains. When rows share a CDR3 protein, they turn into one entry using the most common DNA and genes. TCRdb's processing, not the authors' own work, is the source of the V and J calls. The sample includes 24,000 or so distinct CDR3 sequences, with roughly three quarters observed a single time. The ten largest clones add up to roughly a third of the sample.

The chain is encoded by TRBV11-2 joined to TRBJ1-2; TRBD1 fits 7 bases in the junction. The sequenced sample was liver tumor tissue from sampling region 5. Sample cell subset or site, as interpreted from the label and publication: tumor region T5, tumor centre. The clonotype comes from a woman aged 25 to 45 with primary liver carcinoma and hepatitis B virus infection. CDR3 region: CAGGPRQGGGYTF. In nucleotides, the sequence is TGTGCCGGCGGCCCCCGACAGGGAGGCGGCTACACCTTC. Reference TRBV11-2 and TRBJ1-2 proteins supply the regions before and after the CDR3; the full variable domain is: EAGVAQSPRYKIIEKRQSVAFWCNPISGHATLYWYQQILGQGPKLLIQFQNNGVVDDSQLPKDRFSAERLKGVDSTLKIQPAKLEDSAVYLCAGGPRQGGGYTFGSGTRLTVV.